Described below is a single T cell receptor beta chain sequence and its context. Its antigen is unknown. The data were taken from a study of a mutant IDH1 vaccine in newly diagnosed glioma. Study details: Investigators started vaccination 4-6 weeks after radiotherapy alone, or with temozolomide cycles. Treated individuals were about 60% male and approximately 38% female, averaging 40.4 years of age.

TCRdb keeps only in-frame clones here, not all; method: immunoSEQ multiplex PCR. The sample lists 38,000 or so clones; roughly 79% were seen once. Trimming removed 3 bases from V and 2 bases from J, with 5 bases in between. Germline V gene data show CDR1 as MNHNS and CDR2 as SASEGT. The CDR3 consists of 13 residues. Time point: week 23, last vaccination. All doses held 300 ug of mutant IDH1 20-mer peptide, with topical imiquimod. The rearrangement joins TRBV6-1 to TRBJ1-5; perhaps TRBD1 as D (5 bases). Sequenced here: PBMCs, sampled from a glioma patient whose treatment included an IDH1 peptide vaccine. This TCR came from a man aged 35 to 55 with glioma. CDR3 region: CASSDRGNQPQHF. CDR3 bases: TGTGCCAGCAGTGACAGGGGCAATCAGCCCCAGCATTTT.